This TCR beta chain originates from a study of blood T cell repertoires in COVID-19. This clone was seen more than once but under ten times. The trim removed 6 bases at V and 0 bases at J, leaving 16 bases unmatched. This CDR3 spans 19 amino acids. Looked up from germline, CDR1 is MDHEN and CDR2 is SYDVKM. Original processing methods: Estimation of nucleated cell counts relied on the amplification of reference gene primers. Profiling relied on immunoSEQ multiplex PCR, and the TCRdb table lists in-frame clones only, not all of them. V and J calls plus clone size are reproduced from that table; the DNA served to infer D and trimming. Of approximately 190,000 clones listed, around 84% are singletons.

V gene TRBV28 combines with J gene TRBJ1-3, with TRBD1 identical over 8 bases. The sample comprised peripheral blood. This sequence originates from a man aged 25-45 years with active or convalescent COVID-19. The CDR3 protein is CASRTGALYGDSSGNTIYF. The CDR3 region has the DNA TGTGCCAGCAGGACAGGGGCACTCTATGGGGACAGCTCTGGAAACACCATATATTTT.